Below are 6 T cell receptor beta chains sequenced from a single sample in a study of cytomegalovirus exposure and HLA in healthy donors (dated by TCRdb to about 2017). Library generation was performed with the immunoSEQ multiplex PCR assay. TCRdb obtained this table from immuneACCESS and retained in-frame rearrangements with V and J assigned. These tables miss some clones; where compared with another copy, unresolved V genes account for less than half of the shortfall, and the remainder is unexplained. This sample comprises about 330,000 clones, 86% of them detected only once. 0.84% of the sample comes from the top ten. The material sequenced was PBMCs. Receptors originate from a woman under 30 in good health and CMV-seronegative.

The rearrangement uses TRBV19 and TRBJ2-1; a possible D gene is TRBD1 (6 bases). The CDR3 is 14 residues long. The germline V and J ends were trimmed by 5 bases and 6 bases, with 14 bases remaining between them. The germline V gene encodes CDR1 LNHDA and CDR2 SQIVND (reference sequence). Here the CDR3 DNA reads TGTGCCAGTAGTCGGGCAGGGGTAGGCAATGAGCAGTTCTTC. This sequence encodes CASSRAGVGNEQFF.

The chain links TRBV5-6 to TRBJ1-4, with D unresolved. V gave up 4 bases and J gave up 7 bases, with 20 bases separating them. The CDR3 spans 16 residues. Germline CDR1 SGHDT, CDR2 YYEEEE. The CDR3 loop is CASSNRVFASVEKLFF. The CDR3 DNA follows: TGTGCCAGCAGCAATAGAGTTTTTGCGAGTGTTGAAAAACTGTTTTTT.

The rearrangement joins TRBV7-6 to TRBJ2-7; 7 nucleotides line up with TRBD2. CDR1 SGHVS and CDR2 FNYEAQ come from the germline V gene. This CDR3 has 13 amino acids. V shed 5 bases, J shed 4 bases, and the junction held 5 bases outside the gene matches. The CDR3 here is CASSPPGGYEQYF. The CDR3 DNA follows: TGTGCCAGCAGCCCCCCGGGGGGTTACGAGCAGTACTTC.

This chain links TRBV11-3 with TRBJ2-3; 7 bases line up with TRBD2. The CDR3 has 14 amino acids. V dropped 4 bases and J dropped 5; count of bases not matched to a gene: 6. The germline V gene encodes CDR1 SGHNT and CDR2 YENEEA. CDR3 sequence (DNA): TGTGCCAGCAGCTCGGCGGGAGTTGGAGATACGCAGTATTTT. Protein: CASSSAGVGDTQYF.

The rearrangement uses TRBV7-3 and TRBJ2-5, with 8 bases matching TRBD1. The CDR3 length is 15 residues. Germline CDR1 is SGHTA and CDR2 is FQGTGA. J gave up 4 bases and V 2 bases, and 6 bases lay outside the gene matches. CDR3 in DNA: TGTGCCAGCAGCTTACAGGGGGCCCGGGGAGAGACCCAGTACTTC. Its translation: CASSLQGARGETQYF.

The V gene is TRBV10-3, the J gene TRBJ1-1; the D gene is possibly TRBD1 (6 bases). V lost 11 bases and J lost 5, with 18 bases in between. Looked up from germline, CDR1 is ENHRY and CDR2 is SYGVKD. There are 13 residues in the CDR3. As DNA, the CDR3 is TGTGCCGCCAGGGGAGGGGGTGTGACTGAAGCTTTCTTT. This translates into CAARGGGVTEAFF.